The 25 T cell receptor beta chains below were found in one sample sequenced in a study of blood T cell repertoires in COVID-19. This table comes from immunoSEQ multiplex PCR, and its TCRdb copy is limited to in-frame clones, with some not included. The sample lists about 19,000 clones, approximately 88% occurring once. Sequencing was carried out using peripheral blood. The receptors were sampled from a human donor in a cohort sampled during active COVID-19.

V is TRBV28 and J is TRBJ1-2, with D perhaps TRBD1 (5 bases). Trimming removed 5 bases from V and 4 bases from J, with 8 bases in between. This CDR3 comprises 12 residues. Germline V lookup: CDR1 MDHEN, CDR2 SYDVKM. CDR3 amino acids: CASSGGGYGYTF. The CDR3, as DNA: TGTGCCAGCAGTGGGGGGGGCTATGGCTACACCTTC.

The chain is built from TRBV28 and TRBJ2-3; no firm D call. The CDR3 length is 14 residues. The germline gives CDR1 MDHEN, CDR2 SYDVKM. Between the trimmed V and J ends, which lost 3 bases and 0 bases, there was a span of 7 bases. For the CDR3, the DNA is TGTGCCAGCAGTTTGCCGGTTAGCACAGATACGCAGTATTTT. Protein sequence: CASSLPVSTDTQYF.

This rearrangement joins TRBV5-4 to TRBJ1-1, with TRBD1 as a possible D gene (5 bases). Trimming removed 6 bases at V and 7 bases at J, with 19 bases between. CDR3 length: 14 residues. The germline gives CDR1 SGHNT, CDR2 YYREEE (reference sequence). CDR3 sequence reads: CASTKWGVVGEAFF. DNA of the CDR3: TGTGCCAGCACCAAATGGGGGGTGGTGGGTGAAGCTTTCTTT.

For the CDR3, the DNA is TGTGCCAGCAGCCCACACATCGGGACTAGCAGTAACAATGAGCAGTTCTTC. This sequence encodes CASSPHIGTSSNNEQFF. This sequence joins TRBV5-5 and TRBJ2-1; 9 nucleotides match TRBD2. The CDR3 runs 17 residues. Looked up from germline, CDR1 is SGHKS and CDR2 is YYEKEE (reference sequence). The ends lost 4 bases at V and 5 bases at J; junction bases unmatched: 13. The full variable domain, with the rest looked up from reference TRBV5-5 and TRBJ2-1, is DAGVTQSPTHLIKTRGQQVTLRCSPISGHKSVSWYQQVLGQGPQFIFQYYEKEERGRGNFPDRFSARQFPNYSSELNVNALLLGDSALYLCASSPHIGTSSNNEQFFGPGTRLTVL.

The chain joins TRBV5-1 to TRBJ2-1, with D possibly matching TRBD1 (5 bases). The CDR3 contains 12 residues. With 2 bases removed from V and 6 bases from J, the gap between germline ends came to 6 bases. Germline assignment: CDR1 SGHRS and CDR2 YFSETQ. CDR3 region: CASSFQGNEQFF. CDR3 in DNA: TGCGCCAGCAGCTTTCAGGGCAATGAGCAGTTCTTC.

The CDR3: CASSPTRGGTEAFF. The CDR3 nucleotides read TGTGCCAGCAGCCCGACCCGGGGGGGAACTGAAGCTTTCTTT. The chain uses TRBV7-2 and TRBJ1-1; a possible D gene is TRBD1 (5 bases). V lost 5 bases and J lost 5, with 15 bases in between. The CDR3 covers 14 residues. Germline loops: CDR1 SGHTA, CDR2 FQGNSA.

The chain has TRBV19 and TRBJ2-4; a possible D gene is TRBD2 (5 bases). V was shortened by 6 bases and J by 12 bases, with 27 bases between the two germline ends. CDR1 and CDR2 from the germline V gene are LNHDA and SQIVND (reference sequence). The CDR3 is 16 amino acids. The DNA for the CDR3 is TGTGCCAGTAGCGACCAAAAGGAGGAGCTGGGGTCGCCTCAGTACTTC. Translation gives CASSDQKEELGSPQYF.

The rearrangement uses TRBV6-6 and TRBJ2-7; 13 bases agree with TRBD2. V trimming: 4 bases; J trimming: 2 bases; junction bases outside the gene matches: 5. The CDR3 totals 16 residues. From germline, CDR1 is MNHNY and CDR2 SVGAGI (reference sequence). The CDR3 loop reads CASSSRLAGGPYEQYF. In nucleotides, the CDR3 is TGTGCCAGCAGTTCCCGACTAGCGGGAGGACCCTACGAGCAGTACTTC.

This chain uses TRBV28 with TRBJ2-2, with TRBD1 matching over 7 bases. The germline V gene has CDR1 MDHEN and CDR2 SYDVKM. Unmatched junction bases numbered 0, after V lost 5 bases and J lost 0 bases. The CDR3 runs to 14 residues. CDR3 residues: CASSGTANTGELFF. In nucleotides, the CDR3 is TGTGCCAGCAGTGGGACAGCGAACACCGGGGAGCTGTTTTTT.

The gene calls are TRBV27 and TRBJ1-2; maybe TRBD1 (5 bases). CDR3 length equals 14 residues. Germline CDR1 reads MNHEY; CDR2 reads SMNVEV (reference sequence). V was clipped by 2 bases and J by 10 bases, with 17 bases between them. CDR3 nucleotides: TGTGCCAGCAGTTTAGCTATGGGGACTCGGGACTACACCTTC. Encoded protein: CASSLAMGTRDYTF.

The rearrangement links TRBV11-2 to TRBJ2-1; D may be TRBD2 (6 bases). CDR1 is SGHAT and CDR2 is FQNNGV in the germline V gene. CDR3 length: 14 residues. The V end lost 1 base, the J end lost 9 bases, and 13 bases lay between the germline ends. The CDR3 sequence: CASSLGAGSAEQFF. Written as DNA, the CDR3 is TGTGCCAGCAGCTTAGGGGCCGGGAGTGCTGAGCAGTTCTTC.

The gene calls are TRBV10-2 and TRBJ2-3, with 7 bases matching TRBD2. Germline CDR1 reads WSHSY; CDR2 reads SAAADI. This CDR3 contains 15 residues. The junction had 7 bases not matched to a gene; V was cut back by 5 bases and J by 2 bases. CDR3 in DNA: TGCGCCAGCAGTAGGCGCGGGAGAAACACAGATACGCAGTATTTT. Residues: CASSRRGRNTDTQYF.

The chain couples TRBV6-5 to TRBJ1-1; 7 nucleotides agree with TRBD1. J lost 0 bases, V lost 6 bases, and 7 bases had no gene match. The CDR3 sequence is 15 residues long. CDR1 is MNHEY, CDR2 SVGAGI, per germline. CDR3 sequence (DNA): TGTGCCAGCAGGCCACCGGGACAGCTGAACACTGAAGCTTTCTTT. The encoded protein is CASRPPGQLNTEAFF.

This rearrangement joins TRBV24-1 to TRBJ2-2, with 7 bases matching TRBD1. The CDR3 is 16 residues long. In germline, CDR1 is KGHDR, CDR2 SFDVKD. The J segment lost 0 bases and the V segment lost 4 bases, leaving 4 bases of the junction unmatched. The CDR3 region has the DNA TGTGCCACCAGTGAACCGACAGGGACGAACACCGGGGAGCTGTTTTTT. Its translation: CATSEPTGTNTGELFF.

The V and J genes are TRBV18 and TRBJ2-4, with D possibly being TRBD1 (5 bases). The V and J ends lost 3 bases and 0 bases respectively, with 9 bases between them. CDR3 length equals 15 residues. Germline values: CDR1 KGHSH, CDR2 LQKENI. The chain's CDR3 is CASSPPQVAKNIQYF. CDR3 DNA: TGTGCCAGCTCACCTCCACAGGTAGCCAAAAACATTCAGTACTTC.

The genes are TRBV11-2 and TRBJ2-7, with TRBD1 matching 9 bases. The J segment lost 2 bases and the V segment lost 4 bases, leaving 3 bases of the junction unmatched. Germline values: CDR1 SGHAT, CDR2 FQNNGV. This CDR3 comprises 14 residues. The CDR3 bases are TGTGCCAGCAGCTCCTGGGACAGGGCCTACGAGCAGTACTTC. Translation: CASSSWDRAYEQYF.

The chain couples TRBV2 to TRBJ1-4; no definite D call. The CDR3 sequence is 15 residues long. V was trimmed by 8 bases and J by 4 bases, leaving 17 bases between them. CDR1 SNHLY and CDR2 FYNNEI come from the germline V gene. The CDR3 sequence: CASEKELSVNEKLFF. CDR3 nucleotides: TGTGCCAGCGAGAAGGAGCTCTCAGTTAATGAAAAACTGTTTTTT.

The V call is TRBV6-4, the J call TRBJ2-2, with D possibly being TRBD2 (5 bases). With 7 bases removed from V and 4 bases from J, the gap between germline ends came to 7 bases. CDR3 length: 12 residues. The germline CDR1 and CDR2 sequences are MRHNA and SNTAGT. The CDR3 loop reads CASTGVTGELFF. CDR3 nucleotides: TGTGCCAGCACCGGGGTCACCGGGGAGCTGTTTTTT.

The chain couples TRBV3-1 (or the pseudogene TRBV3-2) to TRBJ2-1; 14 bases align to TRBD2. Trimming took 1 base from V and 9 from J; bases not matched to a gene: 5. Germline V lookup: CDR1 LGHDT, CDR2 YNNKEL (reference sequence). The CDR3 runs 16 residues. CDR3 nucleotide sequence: TGTGCCAGCAGCCAAGGGACTAGCGGGAGGATGGGTGAGCAGTTCTTC. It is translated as CASSQGTSGRMGEQFF.

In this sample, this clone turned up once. CDR3 DNA sequence: TGTGCCAGCAGGTTAGCGGGAGAATTCGTCAATGAGCAGTTCTTC. Protein sequence: CASRLAGEFVNEQFF. The genes are TRBV28 and TRBJ2-1; 9 bases line up with TRBD2. Germline CDR1 reads MDHEN; CDR2 reads SYDVKM. The CDR3 spans 15 residues. Trimming cost V 6 bases and J 6 bases; bases outside gene matches: 9.

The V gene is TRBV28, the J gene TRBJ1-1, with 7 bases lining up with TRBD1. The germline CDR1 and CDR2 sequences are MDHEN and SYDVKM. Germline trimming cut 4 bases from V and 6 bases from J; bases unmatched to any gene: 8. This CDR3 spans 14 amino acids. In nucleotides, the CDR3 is TGTGCCAGCAGTTCGGGACAGCCGAGGGCTGAAGCTTTCTTT. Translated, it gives CASSSGQPRAEAFF.

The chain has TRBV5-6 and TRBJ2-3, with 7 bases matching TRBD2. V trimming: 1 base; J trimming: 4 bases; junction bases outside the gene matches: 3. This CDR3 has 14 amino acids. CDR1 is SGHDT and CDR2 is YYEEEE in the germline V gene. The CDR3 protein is CASSLSGEADTQYF. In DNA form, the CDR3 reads TGTGCCAGCAGCTTGAGCGGGGAAGCAGATACGCAGTATTTT.

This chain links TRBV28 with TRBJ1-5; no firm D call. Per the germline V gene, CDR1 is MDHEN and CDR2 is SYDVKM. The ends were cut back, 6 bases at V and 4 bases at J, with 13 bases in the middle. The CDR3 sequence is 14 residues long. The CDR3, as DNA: TGTGCCAGCAGACAACCGGGAGGAAATCAGCCCCAGCATTTT. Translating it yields CASRQPGGNQPQHF.

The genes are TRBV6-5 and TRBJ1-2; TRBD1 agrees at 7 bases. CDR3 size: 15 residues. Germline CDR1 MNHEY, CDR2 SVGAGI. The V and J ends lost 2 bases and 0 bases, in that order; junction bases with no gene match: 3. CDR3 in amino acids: CASSYRGTANYGYTF. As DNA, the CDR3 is TGTGCCAGCAGTTACCGAGGGACAGCTAACTATGGCTACACCTTC.

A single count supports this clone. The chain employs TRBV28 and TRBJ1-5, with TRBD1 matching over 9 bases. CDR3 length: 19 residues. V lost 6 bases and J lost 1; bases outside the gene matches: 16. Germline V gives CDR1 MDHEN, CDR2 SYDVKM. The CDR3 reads CASSSTTGTGRASNQPQHF. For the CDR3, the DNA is TGTGCCAGCAGCTCAACCACCGGGACAGGGAGGGCGAGCAATCAGCCCCAGCATTTT.